This T cell receptor beta chain was observed in a study of blood T cell repertoires in COVID-19. After removal of 0 bases from V and 5 bases from J, the junction contained 17 bases not matched to a gene. This CDR3 has 19 amino acids. Per the germline V gene, CDR1 is SGHKS and CDR2 is YYEKEE (reference sequence). TCRdb's copy holds only in-frame clones and misses some; the assay was immunoSEQ multiplex PCR. The sample has some 260,000 clones; around 79% are singletons. This clonotype originated in a woman of 80 years or more with acute or convalescent COVID-19. The V call is TRBV5-5, the J call TRBJ1-2; 9 bases agree with TRBD1. The sample was peripheral blood. Here the CDR3 reads CASSLGSQGTGGSMYGYTF. The CDR3 DNA follows: TGTGCCAGCAGCTTGGGATCTCAAGGTACAGGGGGCTCGATGTATGGCTACACCTTC.